This T cell receptor beta chain derives from a study of post-analysis software for immune sequencing data. For this clonotype: The antigen is unknown.

Unique molecular identifiers tagged the TCR beta cDNA libraries. Each batch of about 0.9 to 10 million T cells produced roughly 500,000 cDNA molecules. TCRdb re-derived calls from the PCR reads in MiXCR, one entry per CDR3 protein. This sample has about 810,000 distinct CDR3 sequences; roughly 50% occur once, and the top ten carry 4.6%. The germline gives CDR1 MNHNY, CDR2 SVGAGI (reference sequence). The CDR3 runs to 14 residues. The V and J ends lost 2 bases and 5 bases respectively, with 10 bases between them. Study findings and constraints: Elevated frequency relative to controls characterized four or five TRBV segments in patients, TRBV5-6, TRBV5-1 and TRBV20-1 among them.

The chain links TRBV6-6 to TRBJ2-1; a weak D match, TRBD1 (6 bases). The sample consisted of blood. The source is a girl between 5 and 17 years old with multiple sclerosis. In DNA, the CDR3 is TGTGCCAGCAGTTACCACAGGGACCACAATGAGCAGTTCTTC. This codes for CASSYHRDHNEQFF.